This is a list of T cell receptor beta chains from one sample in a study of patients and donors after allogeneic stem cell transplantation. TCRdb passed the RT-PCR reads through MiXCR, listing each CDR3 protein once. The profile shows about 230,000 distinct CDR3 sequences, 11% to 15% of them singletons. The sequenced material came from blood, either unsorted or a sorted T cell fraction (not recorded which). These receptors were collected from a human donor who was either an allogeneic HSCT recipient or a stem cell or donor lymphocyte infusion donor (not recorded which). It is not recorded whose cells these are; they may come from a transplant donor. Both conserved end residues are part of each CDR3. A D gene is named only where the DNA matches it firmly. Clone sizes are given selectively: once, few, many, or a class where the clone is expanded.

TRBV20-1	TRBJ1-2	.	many	TGCAGTGCTAGGACAGGAAACTATGGCTACACCTTC	CSARTGNYGYTF
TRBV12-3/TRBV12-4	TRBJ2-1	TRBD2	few	TGTGCCAGCAGGCGGACTAGCGGGAGGGTTGGGGATGAGCAGTTCTTC	CASRRTSGRVGDEQFF
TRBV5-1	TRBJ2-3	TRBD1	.	TGCGCCAGCAGTTTCGGACAGGGGGCGCTGGCAGATACGCAGTATTTT	CASSFGQGALADTQYF
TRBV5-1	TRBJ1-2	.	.	TGCGCCAGCAGCTTCTTAGCCCGGGGCGCGCATGGCTACACCTTC	CASSFLARGAHGYTF
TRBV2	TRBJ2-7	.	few	TGTGCCAGCAGTGGGCGGTTAGGCGAGCAGTACTTC	CASSGRLGEQYF
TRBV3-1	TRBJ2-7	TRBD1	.	TGTGCCAGCAGCCCCCTTGGACAGGGATACGTTAACGAGCAGTACTTC	CASSPLGQGYVNEQYF
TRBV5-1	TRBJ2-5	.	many	TGCGCCAGCAGCGTAGGGGAAGAGACCCAGTACTTC	CASSVGEETQYF
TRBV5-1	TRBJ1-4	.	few	TGCGCCAGCAGCTTGATCGGGGACGAAAAACTGTTTTTT	CASSLIGDEKLFF
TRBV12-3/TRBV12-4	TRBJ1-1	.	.	TGTGCCAGCAAGAGGGGGGAGAACACTGAAGCTTTCTTT	CASKRGENTEAFF
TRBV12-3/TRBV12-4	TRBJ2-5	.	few	TGTGCCAGCACCCGAACGGACGGTCAAGAGACCCAGTACTTC	CASTRTDGQETQYF
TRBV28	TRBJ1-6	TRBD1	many	TGTGCCAGCAGTGGCTCAGGGGGGTTAAATTCACCCCTCCACTTT	CASSGSGGLNSPLHF
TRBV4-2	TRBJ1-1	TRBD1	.	TGTGCCAGCAGCCCGGGTGACAGGGCGACTGAAGCTTTCTTT	CASSPGDRATEAFF
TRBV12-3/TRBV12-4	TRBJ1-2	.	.	TGTGCCAGCAGAAAAAAGGACGGGGCAACCTATGGCTACACCTTC	CASRKKDGATYGYTF
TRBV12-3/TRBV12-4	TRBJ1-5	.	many	TGTGCCAGCAGTTTAATGGGCAGCACCGTCAATCAGCCCCAGCATTTT	CASSLMGSTVNQPQHF
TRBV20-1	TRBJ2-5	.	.	TGCAGTGCTAGAGATCAAGAGACCCAGTACTTC	CSARDQETQYF
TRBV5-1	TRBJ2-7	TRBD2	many	TGCGCCAGCAGCTTGACTAGCGCACTTTACGAGCAGTACTTC	CASSLTSALYEQYF
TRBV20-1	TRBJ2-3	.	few	TGCAGTGCTAGCCAGATTGTCCCTACGCAGTATTTT	CSASQIVPTQYF
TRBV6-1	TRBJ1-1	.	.	TGTGCCAGCAGTCGGGGACTTAGCACTGAAGCTTTCTTT	CASSRGLSTEAFF
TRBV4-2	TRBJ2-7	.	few	TGTGCCAGCAGCCAAGGGCCTGCGAACGAGCAGTACTTC	CASSQGPANEQYF
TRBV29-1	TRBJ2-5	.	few	TGCAGCGTTGCCAGGGGTGGGCAAGAGACCCAGTACTTC	CSVARGGQETQYF
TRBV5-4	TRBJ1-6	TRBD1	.	TGTGCCAGCAGCTCCCCCCCTACAGGGGGGAACGAACGTTCACCCCTCCACTTT	CASSSPPTGGNERSPLHF
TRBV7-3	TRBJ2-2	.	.	TGTGCCAGCAGCTCTGTCCTTGGGGGAACCGGGGAGCTGTTTTTT	CASSSVLGGTGELFF
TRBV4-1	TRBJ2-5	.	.	TGCGCCAGCAGCCAAGACCGGACCGGGGAGACCCAGTACTTC	CASSQDRTGETQYF
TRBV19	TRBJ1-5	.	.	TGTGCCAGTAGTATATGGGGCAGGGTTAGCAATCAGCCCCAGCATTTT	CASSIWGRVSNQPQHF
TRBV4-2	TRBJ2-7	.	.	TGTGCCAGCAGCCAGGACCTGGGACGGTACGAGCAGTACTTC	CASSQDLGRYEQYF
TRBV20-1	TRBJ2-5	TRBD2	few	TGCAGTGCTAGGAGTCGGGTTAGCGGGGGAGAGACCCAGTACTTC	CSARSRVSGGETQYF
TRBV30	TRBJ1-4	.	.	TGTGCCTGGATTCCGGGAGGGACTCAACGTGAAAAACTGTTTTTT	CAWIPGGTQREKLFF
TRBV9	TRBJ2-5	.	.	TGTGCCAGCAGCCCCCATAGCGTAGGCCAAGAGACCCAGTACTTC	CASSPHSVGQETQYF
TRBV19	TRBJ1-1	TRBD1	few	TGTGCCAGTAGTACCACAGGGGGCGGAGGTGAAGCTTTCTTT	CASSTTGGGGEAFF
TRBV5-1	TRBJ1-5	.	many	TGCGCCAGCAGCTTGGGAGGGATTAGCAATCAGCCCCAGCATTTT	CASSLGGISNQPQHF
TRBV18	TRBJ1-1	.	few	TGTGCCAGCTCACCTACTCAAACAGGGTCGAACACTGAAGCTTTCTTT	CASSPTQTGSNTEAFF
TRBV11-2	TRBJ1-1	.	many	TGTGCCAGCAGCTTCGCGGGGAACACTGAAGCTTTCTTT	CASSFAGNTEAFF
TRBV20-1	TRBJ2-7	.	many	TGCAGTGCTAGAGTAGGTCGAGCCATGGGCTCCTACGAGCAGTACTTC	CSARVGRAMGSYEQYF
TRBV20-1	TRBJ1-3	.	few	TGCAGTGCTAGAGGTGTTGCCCCGAGGGGGGGCGGAAACACCATATATTTT	CSARGVAPRGGGNTIYF